Following are 10 T cell receptor beta chains from one sample sequenced in a study of vaccination effects on CD4 cells after COVID-19. The antigens for these receptors are not known. The method was immunoSEQ multiplex PCR; TCRdb's version includes in-frame clones alone and lacks a portion of them. The repertoire consists of roughly 70,000 clones, with 65% to 85% occurring once and the leading ten covering less than 5.5%. Viral peptide pool expansion of antigen-specific CD4+ T cells preceded sequencing in the ViraFEST assay. Culture lasted 10 days before CD4+ T cell isolation. SARS-CoV-2 infection was confirmed by PCR in the person between March and December 2020. This specimen consisted of CD4+ T cells from PBMCs cultured with HIV peptides, obtained before COVID-19 vaccination. The sample's subset: HIV-1 Nef peptide pool negative control/reference culture. These receptors all come from a human donor who had a prior SARS-CoV-2 infection.

J is TRBJ2-7 and V is TRBV7-2, with TRBD2 matching 10 bases. The CDR3 totals 14 residues. The V gene's germline CDR1 is SGHTA and CDR2 FQGNSA. With V trimmed by 1 base and J by 6 bases, 3 bases remained unmatched. This CDR3 is CASSLERGGREQYF. In DNA, the CDR3 is TGTGCCAGCAGCTTAGAGCGGGGGGGCCGCGAGCAGTACTTC.

The chain uses TRBV7-9 and TRBJ2-7, with D perhaps TRBD1 or TRBD2 (5 bases each). V gave up 5 bases and J gave up 2 bases, with 19 bases separating them. This CDR3 is 16 amino acids long. Germline V gives CDR1 SEHNR, CDR2 FQNEAQ (reference sequence). Here the CDR3 reads CASSPSGRGSTYEQYF. The CDR3 DNA reads as TGTGCCAGCAGCCCGAGCGGTCGGGGCAGTACCTACGAGCAGTACTTC.

V gene TRBV7-3 combines with J gene TRBJ1-1; D remains ambiguous. The CDR3 runs 13 residues. Germline V gives CDR1 SGHTA, CDR2 FQGTGA. Deletions cut 3 bases from V and 1 base from J, with 6 bases between. In DNA form, the CDR3 reads TGTGCCAGCAGCTTCTCAGAGAACACTGAAGCTTTCTTT. It specifies CASSFSENTEAFF.

V usage is TRBV6-2 or TRBV6-3 and J usage is TRBJ2-7; the D gene could be TRBD1 or TRBD2 (5 bases each). The CDR3 covers 16 residues. Germline assignment: CDR1 MNHEY and CDR2 SVGEGT. The germline V and J ends were trimmed by 5 bases and 3 bases, with 20 bases remaining between them. Here the CDR3 DNA reads TGTGCCAGCAGTCGGGGCCGCAGACAGTCCTACTACGAGCAGTACTTC. Amino acids: CASSRGRRQSYYEQYF.

The chain recombines TRBV13 with TRBJ1-1, with D possibly being TRBD1 (5 bases). CDR1 and CDR2 from the germline V gene are PRHDT and FYEKMQ (reference sequence). V lost 5 bases, J lost 5 bases, and 18 bases lay in between. The CDR3 has 15 amino acids. The CDR3 bases are TGTGCCAGCAGCCCTCCCCCCAGGGCACGGACTGAAGCTTTCTTT. Translating gives CASSPPPRARTEAFF.

The V and J genes are TRBV6-6 and TRBJ1-5, with D possibly being TRBD1 (5 bases). CDR1 and CDR2 (germline): MNHNY, SVGAGI (reference sequence). The V end lost 5 bases, the J end lost 6 bases, and 14 bases lay between the germline ends. The CDR3 has 14 amino acids. The CDR3 loop reads CASSRPQGIQPQHF. In DNA, the CDR3 is TGTGCCAGCAGTCGCCCCCAGGGTATTCAGCCCCAGCATTTT.

The J gene is TRBJ2-1, the V gene TRBV5-1, with TRBD2 matching over 7 bases. Germline V CDR1 and CDR2: SGHRS, YFSETQ. V dropped 4 bases and J dropped 2; count of bases not matched to a gene: 15. The CDR3 has 18 residues. CDR3 amino acids: CASSRNRDYREAYNEQFF. CDR3 sequence (DNA): TGCGCCAGCAGCCGAAATCGGGACTATAGGGAAGCCTACAATGAGCAGTTCTTC.

The chain combines TRBV24-1 with TRBJ2-3; 8 positions agree with TRBD2. The germline gives CDR1 KGHDR, CDR2 SFDVKD. The CDR3 covers 15 residues. The J segment lost 5 bases and the V segment lost 2 bases, leaving 5 bases of the junction unmatched. The CDR3 sequence is CATSDSTGGGDTQYF. The DNA for the CDR3 is TGTGCCACCAGTGATTCGACGGGGGGGGGAGATACGCAGTATTTT.

This rearrangement joins TRBV10-3 to TRBJ2-1; 7 bases are shared with TRBD2. Germline V CDR1 and CDR2: ENHRY, SYGVKD. CDR3 size: 13 residues. The J segment lost 9 bases and the V segment lost 6 bases, leaving 8 bases of the junction unmatched. CDR3 DNA: TGTGCCATCAGACTACGGGAGGTCGGTGAGCAGTTCTTC. Amino acid sequence: CAIRLREVGEQFF.

This clone was picked up a small number of times. The gene calls are TRBV1 and TRBJ2-3; the DNA was not compared with TRBD2, the D call given in the table. TRBV1 is a listed pseudogene. The CDR3 runs to 15 residues. The CDR3 nucleotides read TGCACCAGCACTTTACTTGCGGGAGAAACAGATACGCAGTATTTT. The encoded protein is CTSTLLAGETDTQYF.